A single sample gave rise to the 28 T cell receptor beta chains below, sequenced in a study of blood T cell repertoires in COVID-19. Assay: immunoSEQ multiplex PCR; the TCRdb copy retains only in-frame clones and omits some. The table records roughly 330,000 clones, 87% of them present only once. Sequenced material: PBMCs or T cells enriched from blood (not recorded which). These receptors all stem from a young woman who had recovered from COVID-19.

The gene calls are TRBV7-9 and TRBJ2-5, with 8 bases that match TRBD2. Germline trimming cut 5 bases from V and 4 bases from J; bases unmatched to any gene: 12. The CDR3 loop spans 16 amino acids. Germline loops: CDR1 SEHNR, CDR2 FQNEAQ (reference sequence). Here the CDR3 reads CASSRVIGGGGETQYF. The CDR3 DNA reads as TGTGCCAGCAGCCGGGTGATCGGGGGGGGCGGAGAGACCCAGTACTTC.

This chain joins TRBV15 and TRBJ1-3, with 8 bases that match TRBD1. Germline V CDR1 and CDR2: LNHNV, YYDKDF (reference sequence). This CDR3 has 14 residues. The V and J ends lost 4 bases and 4 bases, in that order; junction bases with no gene match: 3. CDR3 residues: CATSNGQGGNTIYF. The CDR3 DNA follows: TGTGCCACCAGCAATGGACAGGGAGGAAACACCATATATTTT.

The chain uses TRBV19 and TRBJ1-2; tentatively, D is TRBD1 (6 bases). The CDR3 has 15 residues. Germline V gene data show CDR1 as LNHDA and CDR2 as SQIVND (reference sequence). Trimming removed 5 bases at V and 1 base at J, with 14 bases between. The CDR3 bases are TGTGCCAGTAGTGGAGGACAGTTGGTTAACTATGGCTACACCTTC. Translation gives CASSGGQLVNYGYTF.

The gene calls are TRBV5-4 and TRBJ1-2; the match to TRBD1 covers 8 bases. This CDR3 has 15 residues. Looked up from germline, CDR1 is SGHNT and CDR2 is YYREEE (reference sequence). Trimming cost V 4 bases and J 8 bases; bases outside gene matches: 13. The CDR3 DNA sequence: TGTGCCAGCAGCACCGGAGGACAGGGACTTGAAGGCTACACCTTC. This sequence encodes CASSTGGQGLEGYTF.

The V call is TRBV2, the J call TRBJ1-2, with a tentative D call TRBD1 (6 bases). The CDR3 totals 16 residues. Germline V lookup: CDR1 SNHLY, CDR2 FYNNEI. The V gene lost 6 bases and the J gene lost 8 bases, with 25 bases spanning the gap. DNA of the CDR3: TGTGCCAGCAGCGGAAGTCGGGCAGGGGCTGGCTCGGGCTACACCTTC. This sequence encodes CASSGSRAGAGSGYTF.

The genes are TRBV19 and TRBJ1-1; weak D call: TRBD1 (6 bases). There are 14 residues in the CDR3. Looked up from germline, CDR1 is LNHDA and CDR2 is SQIVND (reference sequence). The V gene lost 4 bases and the J gene lost 1 base, with 10 bases spanning the gap. The CDR3 is CASSTWTANTEAFF. The CDR3 coding sequence is TGTGCCAGTAGTACCTGGACAGCGAACACTGAAGCTTTCTTT.

This chain joins TRBV18 and TRBJ1-2; D gene unclear. The CDR3 spans 15 residues. V shed 6 bases and J shed 0 bases, with 14 bases lying between them. Germline V gene data show CDR1 as KGHSH and CDR2 as LQKENI. The CDR3 DNA is TGTGCCAGCTCTCAGGAGGCTACACCTAACTATGGCTACACCTTC. It specifies CASSQEATPNYGYTF.

The gene calls are TRBV9 and TRBJ2-7; perhaps TRBD1 as D (6 bases). The CDR3 length is 14 residues. CDR1 SGDLS and CDR2 YYNGEE come from the germline V gene. Trimming stripped 3 bases from V and 7 bases from J, with 17 bases between. CDR3: CASSAEPRQGEQYF. In DNA form, the CDR3 reads TGTGCCAGCAGCGCCGAACCACGTCAGGGGGAGCAGTACTTC.

V is TRBV5-1 and J is TRBJ2-4; TRBD1 matches at 7 bases. Germline V lookup: CDR1 SGHRS, CDR2 YFSETQ. The V segment lost 2 bases and the J segment 5 bases; nucleotides outside the gene matches: 4. This CDR3 comprises 14 residues. Written as DNA, the CDR3 is TGCGCCAGCAGCTTAGGACAGGCGCAAAACATTCAGTACTTC. Translated, it gives CASSLGQAQNIQYF.

This clone was seen just once. The chain employs TRBV6-2 or TRBV6-3 and TRBJ1-2; D uncertain. V was trimmed by 0 bases and J by 5 bases, leaving 13 bases between them. Germline V gives CDR1 MNHEY, CDR2 SVGEGT. This CDR3 has 15 amino acids. The CDR3 reads CASSYSMGRGYGYTF. The CDR3 DNA reads as TGTGCCAGCAGTTACTCGATGGGCAGAGGGTATGGCTACACCTTC.

V gene TRBV19 combines with J gene TRBJ1-1, with 8 bases fitting TRBD1. Trimming took 0 bases from V and 6 from J; bases not matched to a gene: 6. The length of the CDR3 is 15 residues. CDR1 and CDR2 from the germline V gene are LNHDA and SQIVND (reference sequence). The CDR3 coding sequence is TGTGCCAGTAGTATAGAGGCCAGGGGGCGGGCTGAAGCTTTCTTT. Its protein product is CASSIEARGRAEAFF.

About this clone itself: The same CDR3 also results from other DNA sequences found in this sample. The chain joins TRBV18 to TRBJ2-5; 8 nucleotides align to TRBD2. The CDR3 runs 14 residues. Germline CDR1 reads KGHSH; CDR2 reads LQKENI. V gave up 3 bases and J gave up 5 bases; unmatched junction bases: 5. CDR3 DNA sequence: TGTGCCAGCTCACCCAGCGGGGGCGGGGAGACCCAGTACTTC. Translated: CASSPSGGGETQYF.

The V and J genes are TRBV19 and TRBJ1-1, with 7 bases fitting TRBD1. V shed 7 bases and J 8 bases; nucleotides not matched to a gene: 13. The CDR3 loop spans 14 amino acids. CDR1 is LNHDA, CDR2 SQIVND, per germline (reference sequence). The CDR3 DNA reads TGTGCCAGTACGTTAGGGACAGCCGAGTCGGAAGCTTTCTTT. It translates to CASTLGTAESEAFF.

The rearrangement links TRBV5-1 to TRBJ1-1, with D tentatively TRBD1 (6 bases). Trimming removed 3 bases at V and 2 bases at J, with 14 bases between. The CDR3 covers 15 residues. CDR1 and CDR2 from the germline V gene are SGHRS and YFSETQ. CDR3 amino acids: CASSSGQTPNTEAFF. The CDR3 nucleotides are TGCGCCAGCAGCTCTGGACAGACCCCTAACACTGAAGCTTTCTTT.

V is TRBV3-1 (or the pseudogene TRBV3-2) and J is TRBJ1-1, with a tentative D call TRBD1 (6 bases). The CDR3 runs to 15 residues. In germline, CDR1 is LGHDT, CDR2 YNNKEL (reference sequence). Between the trimmed V and J ends, which lost 4 bases and 5 bases, there was a span of 17 bases. The CDR3 DNA sequence: TGTGCCAGCAGCCCCCGGGGGGCCCAAGGGACTGAAGCTTTCTTT. This translates into CASSPRGAQGTEAFF.

This clone has just a few counts. The CDR3 loop is CASSQEGLWARGDTIYF. Written as DNA, the CDR3 is TGTGCCAGCAGCCAAGAGGGTTTGTGGGCTCGGGGGGACACCATATATTTT. The chain employs TRBV3-1 (or the pseudogene TRBV3-2) and TRBJ1-3, with D tentatively TRBD1 (5 bases). V was cut by 0 bases and J by 8 bases, with 20 bases left in between. The germline CDR1 and CDR2 sequences are LGHDT and YNNKEL (reference sequence). This CDR3 has 17 residues.

The chain carries TRBV3-1 (or the pseudogene TRBV3-2) and TRBJ1-1; 9 nucleotides line up with TRBD1. The CDR3 has 15 amino acids. The V gene end was trimmed by 4 bases and the J gene end by 0 bases; junction bases not matched to a gene: 3. Germline-derived CDR1 and CDR2 are LGHDT and YNNKEL (reference sequence). The CDR3 region is CASSLQGAMNTEAFF. In DNA, the CDR3 is TGTGCCAGCAGCCTACAGGGGGCTATGAACACTGAAGCTTTCTTT.

The genes are TRBV30 and TRBJ1-1, with D uncertain. Germline V gene data show CDR1 as GTSNPN and CDR2 as SVGIG (reference sequence). Trimming removed 1 base at V and 9 bases at J, with 12 bases between. This CDR3 spans 12 amino acids. The chain's CDR3 is CAWSGHQTQAFF. As DNA, the CDR3 is TGTGCCTGGAGTGGACACCAGACCCAAGCTTTCTTT.

The chain uses TRBV7-9 and TRBJ2-1; D remains ambiguous. Germline lookup yields CDR1 SEHNR and CDR2 FQNEAQ (reference sequence). Between the trimmed V and J ends, which lost 3 bases and 0 bases, there was a span of 9 bases. The CDR3 is 15 residues long. The CDR3 region has the DNA TGTGCCAGCAGCTTCAGCGAGTTCTCCTACAATGAGCAGTTCTTC. It yields the protein CASSFSEFSYNEQFF.

The chain joins TRBV2 to TRBJ1-6; the D is unclear. V lost 2 bases, J lost 7 bases, and 12 bases lay in between. Germline V gene lookup returns CDR1 SNHLY and CDR2 FYNNEI. This CDR3 comprises 15 residues. CDR3 bases: TGTGCCAGCAGTGAAAACGGGGTTGGGAATTCACCCCTCCACTTT. This encodes CASSENGVGNSPLHF.

As regards this clone: The same CDR3 can be traced to other DNA sequences in this sample. This sequence joins TRBV5-4 and TRBJ1-1; the D gene is possibly TRBD1 (6 bases). The CDR3 covers 15 residues. The V end was cut by 4 bases, the J end by 3 bases, with 16 bases between. Germline loops: CDR1 SGHNT, CDR2 YYREEE (reference sequence). The CDR3 spells CASSLGRGRDTEAFF. Written as DNA, the CDR3 is TGTGCCAGCAGCCTAGGAAGGGGGAGGGACACTGAAGCTTTCTTT. The variable domain in full, completed from reference TRBV5-4 and TRBJ1-1, reads ETGVTQSPTHLIKTRGQQVTLRCSSQSGHNTVSWYQQALGQGPQFIFQYYREEENGRGNFPPRFSGLQFPNYSSELNVNALELDDSALYLCASSLGRGRDTEAFFGQGTRLTVV.

The chain combines TRBV30 with TRBJ1-5; a weak D match, TRBD1 (6 bases). Germline values: CDR1 GTSNPN, CDR2 SVGIG (reference sequence). There are 14 residues in the CDR3. The V end was cut by 0 bases, the J end by 2 bases, with 8 bases between. The CDR3 reads CAWSVNRGNQPQHF. CDR3 nucleotide sequence: TGTGCCTGGAGTGTAAACAGGGGCAATCAGCCCCAGCATTTT.

The V and J genes are TRBV5-1 and TRBJ2-5, with 9 nucleotides matching TRBD1. CDR1 and CDR2 (germline): SGHRS, YFSETQ. This CDR3 region has 13 residues. V dropped 5 bases and J dropped 2; count of bases not matched to a gene: 1. The CDR3 nucleotides read TGCGCCAGCAGAGACAGGGGGCAAGAGACCCAGTACTTC. Translated: CASRDRGQETQYF.

The J gene is TRBJ2-5, the V gene TRBV4-1; D might be TRBD1 (6 bases). The CDR3 has 16 residues. CDR1 and CDR2 from the germline V gene are MGHRA and YSYEKL. The ends were cut back, 0 bases at V and 5 bases at J, with 16 bases in the middle. CDR3 nucleotide sequence: TGCGCCAGCAGCCAAGAGCATGGGCAGGGGTGGGAGACCCAGTACTTC. This gives the protein CASSQEHGQGWETQYF.

The table lists this clone with a count of one. The chain couples TRBV13 to TRBJ1-1; 12 positions agree with TRBD1. Germline V CDR1 and CDR2: PRHDT, FYEKMQ (reference sequence). J was trimmed by 10 bases and V by 5 bases; bases with no gene match: 11. CDR3 length: 15 residues. The CDR3 sequence is CASSHTGQGALGAFF. The CDR3 DNA is TGTGCCAGCAGCCACACGGGACAGGGGGCCCTTGGAGCTTTCTTT.

The genes are TRBV5-1 and TRBJ2-7, with a weak D call TRBD1 (6 bases). Trimming took 7 bases from V and 4 from J, leaving 12 bases between them. The germline gives CDR1 SGHRS, CDR2 YFSETQ. CDR3 length equals 12 residues. DNA of the CDR3: TGCGCCAGCGGGGCAGGGGTGTACGAGCAGTACTTC. Protein: CASGAGVYEQYF. The full variable domain, in which reference TRBV5-1 and TRBJ2-7 provide the parts outside the CDR3, is KAGVTQTPRYLIKTRGQQVTLSCSPISGHRSVSWYQQTPGQGLQFLFEYFSETQRNKGNFPGRFSGRQFSNSRSEMNVSTLELGDSALYLCASGAGVYEQYFGPGTRLTVT.

The chain employs TRBV19 and TRBJ2-1, with 7 bases matching TRBD2. After removal of 3 bases from V and 4 bases from J, the junction contained 6 bases not matched to a gene. Germline CDR1 and CDR2: LNHDA and SQIVND (reference sequence). The CDR3 spans 15 residues. The chain's CDR3 is CASSIALAAYNEQFF. Written as DNA, the CDR3 is TGTGCCAGTAGTATTGCGCTAGCGGCGTACAATGAGCAGTTCTTC.

V usage is TRBV2 and J usage is TRBJ2-3, with 9 bases identical to TRBD1. CDR3 size: 15 residues. CDR1 is SNHLY, CDR2 FYNNEI, per germline. V gave up 8 bases and J gave up 2 bases; unmatched junction bases: 8. The CDR3 DNA sequence: TGTGCCAGCCGTCCCGGGACAGGGAACACAGATACGCAGTATTTT. This encodes CASRPGTGNTDTQYF. The full variable domain, in which reference TRBV2 and TRBJ2-3 provide the parts outside the CDR3, is EPEVTQTPSHQVTQMGQEVILRCVPISNHLYFYWYRQILGQKVEFLVSFYNNEISEKSEIFDDQFSVERPDGSNFTLKIRSTKLEDSAMYFCASRPGTGNTDTQYFGPGTRLTVL.